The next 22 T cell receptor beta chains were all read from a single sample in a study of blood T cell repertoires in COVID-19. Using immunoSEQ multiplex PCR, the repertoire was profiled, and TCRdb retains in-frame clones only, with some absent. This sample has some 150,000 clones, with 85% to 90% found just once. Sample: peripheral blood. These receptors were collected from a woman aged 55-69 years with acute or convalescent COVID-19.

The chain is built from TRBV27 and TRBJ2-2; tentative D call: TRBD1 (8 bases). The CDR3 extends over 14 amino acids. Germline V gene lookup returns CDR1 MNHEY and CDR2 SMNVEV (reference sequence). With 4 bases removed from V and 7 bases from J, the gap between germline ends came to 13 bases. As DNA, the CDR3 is TGTGCCAGCAGTTGGACAGGGAGGGGCGGGGAGCTGTTTTTT. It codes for CASSWTGRGGELFF.

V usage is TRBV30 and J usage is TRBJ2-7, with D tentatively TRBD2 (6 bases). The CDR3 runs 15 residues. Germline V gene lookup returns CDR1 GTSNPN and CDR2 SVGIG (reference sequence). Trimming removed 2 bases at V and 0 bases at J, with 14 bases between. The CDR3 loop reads CAWSRSQGLSYEQYF. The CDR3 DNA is TGTGCCTGGAGTAGGAGTCAGGGACTCTCCTACGAGCAGTACTTC.

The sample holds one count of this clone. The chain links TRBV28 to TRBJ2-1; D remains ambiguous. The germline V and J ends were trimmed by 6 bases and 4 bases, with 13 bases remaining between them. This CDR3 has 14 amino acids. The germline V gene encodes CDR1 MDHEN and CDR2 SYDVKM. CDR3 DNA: TGTGCCAGCAGCCCGCCCCGGCGGTACAATGAGCAGTTCTTC. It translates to CASSPPRRYNEQFF.

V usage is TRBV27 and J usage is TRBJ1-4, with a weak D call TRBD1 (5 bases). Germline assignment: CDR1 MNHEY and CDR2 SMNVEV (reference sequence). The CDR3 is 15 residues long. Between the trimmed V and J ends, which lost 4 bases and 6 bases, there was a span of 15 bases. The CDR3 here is CASSSEGAQDEKLFF. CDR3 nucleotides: TGTGCCAGCAGTTCTGAAGGGGCGCAGGATGAAAAACTGTTTTTT.

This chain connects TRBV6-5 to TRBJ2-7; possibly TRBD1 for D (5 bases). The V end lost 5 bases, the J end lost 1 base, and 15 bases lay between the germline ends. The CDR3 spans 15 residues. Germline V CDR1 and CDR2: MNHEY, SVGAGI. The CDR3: CASSLRRVRSYEQYF. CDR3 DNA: TGTGCCAGCAGTCTGCGCAGGGTTCGGTCCTACGAGCAGTACTTC.

This chain's CDR3 is CASSSRRGRPNEQFF. The CDR3 bases are TGTGCCAGCAGCTCCCGCAGGGGCCGCCCTAATGAGCAGTTCTTC. This chain links TRBV9 with TRBJ2-1; possible D gene TRBD1, 6 bases. The CDR3 sequence is 15 residues long. Germline V gene data show CDR1 as SGDLS and CDR2 as YYNGEE. Trimming removed 4 bases from V and 7 bases from J, with 18 bases in between.

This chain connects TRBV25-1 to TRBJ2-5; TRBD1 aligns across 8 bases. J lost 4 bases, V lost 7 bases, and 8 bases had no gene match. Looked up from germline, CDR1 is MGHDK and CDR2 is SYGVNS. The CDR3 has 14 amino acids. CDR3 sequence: CASNDRGSVETQYF. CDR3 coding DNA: TGTGCCAGCAATGACAGGGGATCGGTAGAGACCCAGTACTTC.

The CDR3: CASSLVGAGVHNEQFF. The DNA for the CDR3 is TGTGCCAGCAGCTTGGTAGGAGCGGGTGTGCATAATGAGCAGTTCTTC. J is TRBJ2-1 and V is TRBV5-6; possibly TRBD2 for D (6 bases). Per germline, CDR1 SGHDT and CDR2 YYEEEE. The CDR3 contains 16 residues. The V gene lost 0 bases and the J gene lost 7 bases, with 17 bases spanning the gap.

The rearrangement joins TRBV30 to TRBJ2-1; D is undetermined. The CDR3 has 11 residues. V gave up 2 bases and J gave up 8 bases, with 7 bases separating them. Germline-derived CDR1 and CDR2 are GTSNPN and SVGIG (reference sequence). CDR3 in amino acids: CAWSTRDEQFF. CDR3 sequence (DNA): TGTGCCTGGAGTACCCGGGATGAGCAGTTCTTC.

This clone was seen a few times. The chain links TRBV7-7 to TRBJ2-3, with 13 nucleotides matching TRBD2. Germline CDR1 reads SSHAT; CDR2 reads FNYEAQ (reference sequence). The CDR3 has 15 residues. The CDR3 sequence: CASAVGLAGSDTQYF. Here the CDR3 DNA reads TGTGCTAGCGCCGTGGGACTAGCGGGGAGTGATACGCAGTATTTT.

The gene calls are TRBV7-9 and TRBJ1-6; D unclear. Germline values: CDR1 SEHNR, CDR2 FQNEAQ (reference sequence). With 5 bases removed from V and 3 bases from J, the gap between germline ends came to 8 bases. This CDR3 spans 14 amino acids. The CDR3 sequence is CASSPVYYNSPLHF. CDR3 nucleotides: TGTGCCAGCAGCCCAGTGTACTATAATTCACCCCTCCACTTT.

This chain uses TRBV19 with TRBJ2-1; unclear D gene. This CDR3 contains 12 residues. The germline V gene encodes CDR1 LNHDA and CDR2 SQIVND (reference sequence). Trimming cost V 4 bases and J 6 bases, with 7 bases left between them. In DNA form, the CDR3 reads TGTGCCAGTAGTAGTAGAGGCAATGAGCAGTTCTTC. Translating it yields CASSSRGNEQFF.

The DNA of the CDR3 is TGTGCCAGCAGTTCCGGACTAGCGGGGCCCCGGGGCAGCGCCTACGAGCAGTACTTC. Protein: CASSSGLAGPRGSAYEQYF. The chain couples TRBV27 to TRBJ2-7, with 12 bases fitting TRBD2. The CDR3 covers 19 residues. CDR1 is MNHEY, CDR2 SMNVEV, per germline (reference sequence). Germline trimming cut 4 bases from V and 2 bases from J; bases unmatched to any gene: 15.

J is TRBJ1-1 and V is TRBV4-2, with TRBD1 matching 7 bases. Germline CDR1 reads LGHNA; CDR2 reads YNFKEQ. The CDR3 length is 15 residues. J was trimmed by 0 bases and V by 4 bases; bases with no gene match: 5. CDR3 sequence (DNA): TGTGCCAGCAGCCGTCAAACAGGGGTGAACACTGAAGCTTTCTTT. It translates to CASSRQTGVNTEAFF.

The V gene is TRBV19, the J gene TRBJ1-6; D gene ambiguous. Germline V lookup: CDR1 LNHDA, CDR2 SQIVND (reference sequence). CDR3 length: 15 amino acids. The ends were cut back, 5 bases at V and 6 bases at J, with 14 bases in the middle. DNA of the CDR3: TGTGCCAGTAGTCGACTTGAGGGAGTTAATTCACCCCTCCACTTT. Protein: CASSRLEGVNSPLHF.

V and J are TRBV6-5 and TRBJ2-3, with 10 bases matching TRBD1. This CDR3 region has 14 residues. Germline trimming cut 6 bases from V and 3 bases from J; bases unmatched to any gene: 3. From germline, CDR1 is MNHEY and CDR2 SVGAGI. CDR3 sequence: CASREGQGTDTQYF. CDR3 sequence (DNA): TGTGCCAGCAGAGAGGGACAGGGGACAGATACGCAGTATTTT.

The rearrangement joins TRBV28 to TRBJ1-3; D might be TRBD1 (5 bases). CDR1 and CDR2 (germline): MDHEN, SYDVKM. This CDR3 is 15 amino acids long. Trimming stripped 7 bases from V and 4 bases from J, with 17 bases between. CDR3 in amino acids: CASTFGTLLGNTIYF. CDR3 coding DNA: TGTGCCAGCACCTTCGGGACTCTACTAGGAAACACCATATATTTT.

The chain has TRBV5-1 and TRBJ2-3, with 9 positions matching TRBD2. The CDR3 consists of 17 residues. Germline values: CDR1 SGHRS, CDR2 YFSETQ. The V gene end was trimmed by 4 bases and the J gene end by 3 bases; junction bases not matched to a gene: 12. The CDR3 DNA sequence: TGCGCCAGCAGCGCCACCCAAGCGGGGGGACCGACAGATACGCAGTATTTT. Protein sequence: CASSATQAGGPTDTQYF.

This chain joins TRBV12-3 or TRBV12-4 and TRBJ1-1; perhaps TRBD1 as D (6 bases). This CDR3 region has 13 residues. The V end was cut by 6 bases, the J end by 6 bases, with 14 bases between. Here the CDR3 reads CASSLGRGAEAFF. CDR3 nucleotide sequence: TGTGCCAGCAGCCTCGGGAGGGGGGCTGAAGCTTTCTTT.

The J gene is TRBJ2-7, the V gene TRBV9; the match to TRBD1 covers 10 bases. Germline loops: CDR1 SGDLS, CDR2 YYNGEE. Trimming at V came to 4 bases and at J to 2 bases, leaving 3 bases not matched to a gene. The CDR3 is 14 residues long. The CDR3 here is CASSTTGGTYEQYF. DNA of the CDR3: TGTGCCAGCAGCACGACAGGGGGCACCTACGAGCAGTACTTC.

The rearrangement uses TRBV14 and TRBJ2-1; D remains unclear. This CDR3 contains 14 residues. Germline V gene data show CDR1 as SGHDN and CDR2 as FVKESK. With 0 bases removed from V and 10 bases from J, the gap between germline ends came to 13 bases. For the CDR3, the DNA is TGTGCCAGCAGCCAAGATCTCAGCCTCGGGGAGCAGTTCTTC. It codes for CASSQDLSLGEQFF. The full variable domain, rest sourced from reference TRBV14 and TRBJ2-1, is EAGVTQFPSHSVIEKGQTVTLRCDPISGHDNLYWYRRVMGKEIKFLLHFVKESKQDESGMPNNRFLAERTGGTYSTLKVQPAELEDSGVYFCASSQDLSLGEQFFGPGTRLTVL.

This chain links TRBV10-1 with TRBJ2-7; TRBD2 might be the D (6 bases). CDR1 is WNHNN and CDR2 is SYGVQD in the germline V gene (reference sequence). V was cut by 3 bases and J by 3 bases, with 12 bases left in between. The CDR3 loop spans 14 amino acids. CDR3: CASSDGGSVYEQYF. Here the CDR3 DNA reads TGCGCCAGCAGTGATGGGGGGTCGGTCTACGAGCAGTACTTC.